This TCR beta chain was observed in a study of identical twins listed by TCRdb under 2016. The study in broad terms: TCR alpha and beta repertoires from monozygotic twins, unrelated adults of various ages and cord blood were deep-sequenced to test whether fetal clonotypes persist. To rule out contamination, replicate twin experiments were performed at different times with different library preparation protocols. Here is what the overall study found, with its caveats: Zero-insertion analyses could be partly confounded by invariant T cells such as MAIT and iNKT, although diverse VJ usage argued against such confounding for most clonotypes. Recombination models systematically underestimated out-of-frame TCR alpha sharing in monozygotic twins but agreed with sharing between unrelated individuals. In beta out-of-frame sequences, excess twin sharing was weaker, because having fewer shared sequences lowered the signal-to-noise ratio. Fewer insertions were carried by abundant cord blood beta clonotypes, a similar but weaker trend appeared in young adult naive repertoires, and no such trend appeared in memory repertoires. Conclusions relied on cross-sectional statistical analysis, since the same donors could not be followed over many years. Compared with coincidental sharing between unrelated individuals, an excess of low generation-probability sequences was observed among out-of-frame TCR alpha sequences shared between twins.

Only healthy Caucasian donors were included. The twin cohort comprised three pairs of female monozygotic twins, all aged roughly 18 to 30 years. RNA for TCR libraries was isolated from peripheral blood mononuclear cells. This clonotype was seen more than once but under ten times. Its antigen has not been determined. Base qualities are not at hand, and no much larger clone is one base apart. The CDR3 contains 12 residues, cysteine and phenylalanine counted. CDR3 DNA only is kept here, 36 bases in frame from base 1. In the germline V gene (reference sequence), CDR1 corresponds to SEHNR and CDR2 to FQNEAQ. Between the V and J ends, shortened by 2 bases and 3 bases respectively, the junction contains 4 bases. The protocol used for the library was 5' RACE. Sequenced on an Illumina HiSeq 2000. A universal primer binding site was introduced by template switching, and a unique molecular identifier was present in the final cDNA, enabling accurate counting of TCR cDNA molecules. Specific primers in the conserved constant-segment region were used to synthesize first-strand cDNA for TCR alpha and beta chains. To control for contamination, every cDNA library was double barcoded, receiving both a SMART-Mk sample barcode and Illumina barcodes. Two successive PCR steps introduced TruSeq adapter sequences along with Illumina sample barcodes. The Illumina HiSeq platform was used with custom primers to sequence TCR alpha and beta cDNA libraries. Turning to the authors' computational methods: MiGEC processed the raw reads to extract unique molecular identifiers, while MiXCR was used to determine the CDR3 positions. For each individual, recombination models were inferred using an EM algorithm with the repgenHMM and IGoR tools. Shared clonotypes were analyzed with the tcR package in R, and sharing was normalized by the product of cloneset sizes. Out-of-frame nonproductive sequences were analyzed to study raw recombination free of thymic and clonal selection effects. TCRdb ran its own pipeline on the public reads, namely fastp trimming at Q25 and MiXCR clone calling, and kept in-frame beta chains. Every CDR3 protein is listed once, alongside the most common genes and DNA of its rows. TCRdb, not the original authors, processed these V and J calls. In this sample the table shows some 730,000 distinct CDR3 sequences, roughly 20% of which occur a single time. Around 13% of the sample lies in the top ten.

The same sample was also used in a study of T cells expressing NK-cell markers. The second investigation adds: TCR beta-chain repertoires were profiled in sorted CD3+CD56+NKG2C+, CD3+CD56+NKG2C- and CD3+CD56-NKG2C+ T-cell subsets from several donors. Of the eight sequenced donors, seven were found to be HCMV-seropositive and one was found to be HCMV-seronegative. To restrict sorting to alphabetaTCR-expressing T cells, an anti-gammadeltaTCR antibody was added in several experiments. In more than five donors, the dominant CD3+CD56+NKG2C+ clonotypes ranked among the top 10 CD8+ clonotypes, making up about 1.0-7.5% of CD8+ T cells. Those dominant clonotypes were again the most abundant among CD3+CD56-NKG2C+ cells in a handful of donors, at roughly 28.3-60.1%. Whether the expanded NKG2C-expressing T cell clones were specific for HCMV antigens remained unclear. Randomly selected healthy volunteers, three men and five women, were used as the eight sequenced donors. HCMV-specific IgG was detected in serum with a commercial ELISA kit to determine HCMV serostatus. Bulk peripheral blood T-cell repertoires were additionally sequenced from unsorted PBMC for six donors. MIGEC was used to demultiplex reads and group reads by UMI, and MiTCR was used to assemble and quantify clonotypes. To exclude erroneous sequences, only TCR cDNA sequences supported by at least two reads were retained. The tcR package was used for downstream repertoire analysis, with clonotypes matched between fractions based on CDR3 nucleotide sequence plus V segment. Antigen specificity was annotated against VDJdb with VDJmatch, allowing one amino acid substitution in CDR3.

The chain uses TRBV7-9 and TRBJ1-1; no D gene call is confident. This receptor was identified in a woman younger than 35 in good health. Sequenced: PBMCs. The CDR3: CASSLWYTEAFF. The nucleotide sequence is TGTGCCAGCAGCTTATGGTACACTGAAGCTTTCTTT.